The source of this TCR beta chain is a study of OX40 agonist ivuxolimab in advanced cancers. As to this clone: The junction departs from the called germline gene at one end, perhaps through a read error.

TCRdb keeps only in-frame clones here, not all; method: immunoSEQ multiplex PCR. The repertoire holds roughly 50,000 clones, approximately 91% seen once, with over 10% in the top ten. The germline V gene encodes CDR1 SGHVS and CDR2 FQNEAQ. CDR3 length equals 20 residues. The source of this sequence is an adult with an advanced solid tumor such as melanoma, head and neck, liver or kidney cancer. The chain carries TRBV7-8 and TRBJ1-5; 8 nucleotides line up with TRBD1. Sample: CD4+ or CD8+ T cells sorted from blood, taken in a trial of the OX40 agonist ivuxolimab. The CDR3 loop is CASSLAYSPKQGETYQPQLF. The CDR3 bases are TGTGCCAGCAGCTTAGCTTACAGTCCCAAACAGGGGGAGACCTATCAGCCCCAGCTTTTT.